A single sample is the source of the 28 T cell receptor beta chains below, sequenced in a study of blood T cell repertoires in COVID-19. Repertoires were generated with immunoSEQ multiplex PCR, while TCRdb's copy carries only in-frame clones and drops some. The data contain approximately 250,000 clones, about four fifths of them singletons. Sequences were obtained from peripheral blood. The receptors were sampled from a woman between 35 and 50 years old who had recovered from COVID-19.

The CDR3 nucleotides read TGTGCCAGCAGCGTAGGGGACAGGGTAAACACTGAAGCTTTCTTT. Its protein is CASSVGDRVNTEAFF. The chain employs TRBV9 and TRBJ1-1, with 9 bases aligning to TRBD1. V shed 0 bases, J shed 2 bases, and the junction held 2 bases outside the gene matches. Germline CDR1 SGDLS, CDR2 YYNGEE. This CDR3 comprises 15 residues.

Details on this clone: This sample also contains other DNA sequences that code for the same CDR3. The rearrangement links TRBV5-1 to TRBJ2-6, with D perhaps matching TRBD1 (6 bases). Germline assignment: CDR1 SGHRS and CDR2 YFSETQ. V was clipped by 4 bases and J by 1 base, with 9 bases between them. The CDR3 length is 15 residues. The CDR3 protein is CASSPTGSGANVLTF. In nucleotides, the CDR3 is TGCGCCAGCAGCCCAACAGGGTCTGGGGCCAACGTCCTGACTTTC.

DNA for the CDR3: TGTGCCAGTAGTTCCCCCCAGGGGTACGAGCAGTACTTC. Residues: CASSSPQGYEQYF. The chain combines TRBV19 with TRBJ2-7; a weak D match, TRBD1 (6 bases). CDR1 is LNHDA and CDR2 is SQIVND in the germline V gene (reference sequence). V was cut by 5 bases and J by 4 bases, with 12 bases left in between. The CDR3 contains 13 residues. The entire variable domain, with the rest obtained from reference TRBV19 and TRBJ2-7, is as follows: DGGITQSPKYLFRKEGQNVTLSCEQNLNHDAMYWYRQDPGQGLRLIYYSQIVNDFQKGDIAEGYSVSREKKESFPLTVTSAQKNPTAFYLCASSSPQGYEQYFGPGTRLTVT.

The V gene is TRBV2, the J gene TRBJ2-3; TRBD2 matches at 16 bases. Looked up from germline, CDR1 is SNHLY and CDR2 is FYNNEI. The V and J ends lost 8 bases and 5 bases, in that order; junction bases with no gene match: 4. The CDR3 extends over 15 amino acids. CDR3 protein: CASGTSGGAEDTQYF. In DNA form, the CDR3 reads TGTGCCAGCGGGACTAGCGGGGGGGCGGAAGATACGCAGTATTTT.

This CDR3 reads CASSPGSAVGSGNTIYF. The CDR3 DNA sequence: TGTGCCAGCAGTCCCGGGAGCGCGGTGGGATCTGGAAACACCATATATTTT. The chain is built from TRBV28 and TRBJ1-3; D is uncertain. Per the germline V gene, CDR1 is MDHEN and CDR2 is SYDVKM. This CDR3 is 17 amino acids long. V shed 5 bases and J shed 1 base, with 18 bases lying between them. Filled out from reference TRBV28 and TRBJ1-3, the complete variable domain reads DVKVTQSSRYLVKRTGEKVFLECVQDMDHENMFWYRQDPGLGLRLIYFSYDVKMKEKGDIPEGYSVSREKKERFSLILESASTNQTSMYLCASSPGSAVGSGNTIYFGEGSWLTVV.

The chain joins TRBV5-4 to TRBJ2-7; possibly TRBD1 for D (5 bases). V was shortened by 3 bases and J by 3 bases, with 7 bases between the two germline ends. From germline, CDR1 is SGHNT and CDR2 YYREEE (reference sequence). The CDR3 covers 12 residues. CDR3 region: CASSYQGYEQYF. For the CDR3, the DNA is TGTGCCAGCAGCTATCAGGGCTACGAGCAGTACTTC.

This clone was detected once. The V gene is TRBV18, the J gene TRBJ1-2, with D possibly TRBD1 on 6 matching bases. Per the germline V gene, CDR1 is KGHSH and CDR2 is LQKENI. CDR3 length equals 13 residues. Trimming removed 5 bases at V and 1 base at J, with 8 bases between. The CDR3 nucleotides read TGTGCCAGCTCATTGGACAGTAACTATGGCTACACCTTC. Translated: CASSLDSNYGYTF.

This clone appeared once. Written as DNA, the CDR3 is TGTGCCAGCAGCTTAGCCAACAGGGGGAGCTATGGCTACACCTTC. This gives the protein CASSLANRGSYGYTF. The chain combines TRBV7-2 with TRBJ1-2; 8 bases match TRBD1. The J segment lost 4 bases and the V segment lost 0 bases, leaving 4 bases of the junction unmatched. The V gene's germline CDR1 is SGHTA and CDR2 FQGNSA. The CDR3 consists of 15 residues.

The chain is built from TRBV2 and TRBJ1-6; TRBD1 might be the D (5 bases). Germline CDR1 SNHLY, CDR2 FYNNEI. This CDR3 comprises 13 residues. CDR3 loop: CAGAKGNNSPLHF. The CDR3 DNA is TGTGCTGGGGCTAAGGGAAATAATTCACCCCTCCACTTT.

This clone was recorded once. This sequence joins TRBV2 and TRBJ2-7; D possibly corresponds to TRBD2 (7 bases). CDR1 is SNHLY and CDR2 is FYNNEI in the germline V gene. V shed 6 bases and J shed 3 bases, with 9 bases lying between them. This CDR3 is built from 12 residues. The CDR3: CASRGGRYEQYF. The CDR3, as DNA: TGTGCCAGCAGGGGGGGGCGCTACGAGCAGTACTTC.

This rearrangement joins TRBV2 to TRBJ1-1, with D possibly matching TRBD1 (5 bases). V lost 7 bases and J 0 bases, leaving 15 bases between the germline ends. Per the germline V gene, CDR1 is SNHLY and CDR2 is FYNNEI. The CDR3 totals 15 residues. The CDR3: CASTPGEGMNTEAFF. CDR3 nucleotides: TGTGCCAGCACCCCCGGGGAGGGGATGAACACTGAAGCTTTCTTT.

This sequence joins TRBV3-1 (or the pseudogene TRBV3-2) and TRBJ1-5; no definite D call. This CDR3 contains 14 residues. Germline CDR1 is LGHDT and CDR2 is YNNKEL (reference sequence). Trimming removed 4 bases from V and 5 bases from J, with 12 bases in between. CDR3 loop: CASSPAHSYQPQHF. CDR3 DNA: TGTGCCAGCAGCCCGGCCCACAGTTATCAGCCCCAGCATTTT.

This clone appeared a single time. J is TRBJ1-3 and V is TRBV5-1, with TRBD1 matching over 8 bases. The CDR3 spans 16 residues. The V segment lost 0 bases and the J segment 2 bases; nucleotides outside the gene matches: 4. Germline assignment: CDR1 SGHRS and CDR2 YFSETQ. The CDR3 sequence: CASSLGSRGPGNTIYF. In nucleotides, the CDR3 is TGCGCCAGCAGCTTGGGTAGCAGGGGGCCTGGAAACACCATATATTTT.

The chain employs TRBV9 and TRBJ2-1; D is unclear. Per germline, CDR1 SGDLS and CDR2 YYNGEE. The CDR3 runs to 14 residues. V was cut by 3 bases and J by 5 bases, with 12 bases left in between. The CDR3 loop is CASSAQVGNNEQFF. DNA for the CDR3: TGTGCCAGCAGCGCACAAGTTGGTAACAATGAGCAGTTCTTC. The entire variable domain, with the rest obtained from reference TRBV9 and TRBJ2-1, is as follows: DSGVTQTPKHLITATGQRVTLRCSPRSGDLSVYWYQQSLDQGLQFLIQYYNGEERAKGNILERFSAQQFPDLHSELNLSSLELGDSALYFCASSAQVGNNEQFFGPGTRLTVL.

The chain carries TRBV28 and TRBJ1-5; D is unresolved. There are 17 residues in the CDR3. CDR1 and CDR2 from the germline V gene are MDHEN and SYDVKM. Trimming removed 4 bases from V and 0 bases from J, with 16 bases in between. CDR3 in DNA: TGTGCCAGCAGTTCCTATCTTAGAAGAAATAGCAATCAGCCCCAGCATTTT. Translation: CASSSYLRRNSNQPQHF.

The chain has TRBV7-9 and TRBJ1-2, with D perhaps matching TRBD1 (5 bases). Per the germline V gene, CDR1 is SEHNR and CDR2 is FQNEAQ (reference sequence). The CDR3 is 13 residues long. V was cut by 5 bases and J by 7 bases, with 14 bases left in between. The CDR3 loop reads CASSREGRGGYTF. CDR3 DNA: TGTGCCAGCAGCAGGGAGGGGCGCGGTGGCTACACCTTC. The variable domain in full, completed from reference TRBV7-9 and TRBJ1-2, reads DTGVSQNPRHKITKRGQNVTFRCDPISEHNRLYWYRQTLGQGPEFLTYFQNEAQLEKSRLLSDRFSAERPKGSFSTLEIQRTEQGDSAMYLCASSREGRGGYTFGSGTRLTVV.

Comment on this clone: The junction shows a germline mismatch at one end, possibly a read error. This chain connects TRBV19 to TRBJ1-3, with 7 bases identical to TRBD1. Germline CDR1 is LNHDA and CDR2 is SQIVND (reference sequence). This CDR3 has 13 residues. CDR3 loop: CASEDRAGNTIYF. The CDR3 nucleotides are TGTGCCAGTGAAGACAGGGCTGGGAACACCATATATTTT.

The chain recombines TRBV5-1 with TRBJ1-5; D ambiguous. Germline CDR1 and CDR2: SGHRS and YFSETQ. V dropped 0 bases and J dropped 5 bases, with 12 bases sitting between them. The CDR3 sequence is 15 residues long. Here the CDR3 DNA reads TGCGCCAGCAGCTTGGATTGGGCAGGCGATCAGCCCCAGCATTTT. Its translation is CASSLDWAGDQPQHF.

This clone was seen only once. This chain connects TRBV7-9 to TRBJ2-7, with 8 bases aligning to TRBD1. After removal of 5 bases from V and 3 bases from J, the junction contained 6 bases not matched to a gene. In germline, CDR1 is SEHNR, CDR2 FQNEAQ (reference sequence). The CDR3 length is 14 residues. The CDR3 DNA reads TGTGCCAGCAGCAGACAGGGGATTGGCTACGAGCAGTACTTC. Its translation is CASSRQGIGYEQYF. Looking up the rest from reference TRBV7-9 and TRBJ2-7 gives the full variable domain: DTGVSQNPRHKITKRGQNVTFRCDPISEHNRLYWYRQTLGQGPEFLTYFQNEAQLEKSRLLSDRFSAERPKGSFSTLEIQRTEQGDSAMYLCASSRQGIGYEQYFGPGTRLTVT.

The chain is built from TRBV10-3 and TRBJ2-7; 9 nucleotides match TRBD1. J was trimmed by 4 bases and V by 7 bases; bases with no gene match: 2. Per germline, CDR1 ENHRY and CDR2 SYGVKD. The CDR3 is made up of 12 amino acids. In DNA form, the CDR3 reads TGTGCCATCAAAGGACAGGGGTACGAGCAGTACTTC. Its translation: CAIKGQGYEQYF.

This clone was recorded many times. This sequence joins TRBV6-1 and TRBJ1-3; D unresolved. Trimming cost V 1 base and J 4 bases, with 11 bases left between them. CDR3 size: 15 residues. Germline-derived CDR1 and CDR2 are MNHNS and SASEGT. CDR3 sequence reads: CASSEEGGSGNTIYF. The CDR3 nucleotides read TGTGCCAGCAGTGAAGAGGGAGGGTCAGGAAACACCATATATTTT.

The CDR3 coding sequence is TGTGCCAGCTCACCGTCGACTTTAGCGGGGGGGCTTTTGGATGAGCAGTTCTTC. It translates to CASSPSTLAGGLLDEQFF. The V gene is TRBV18, the J gene TRBJ2-1; 11 bases match TRBD2. V shed 3 bases, J shed 8 bases, and the junction held 15 bases outside the gene matches. Per germline, CDR1 KGHSH and CDR2 LQKENI. The length of the CDR3 is 18 residues.

V gene TRBV5-1 combines with J gene TRBJ2-6; D is uncertain. The CDR3 consists of 15 residues. V was pared by 0 bases and J by 2 bases, with 6 bases between. CDR1 is SGHRS, CDR2 YFSETQ, per germline. CDR3 loop: CASSLESPGANVLTF. CDR3 DNA: TGCGCCAGCAGCTTGGAGAGCCCTGGGGCCAACGTCCTGACTTTC.

This clone was seen a handful of times. This sequence joins TRBV6-2 or TRBV6-3 and TRBJ2-1, with D unclear. This CDR3 has 12 amino acids. Trimming removed 6 bases from V and 8 bases from J, with 11 bases in between. Germline V gene sequence: CDR1 MNHEY, CDR2 SVGEGT. The CDR3 DNA reads TGTGCCAGCAGCCCGCGAGAGTATGAGCAGTTCTTC. It yields the protein CASSPREYEQFF.

CDR3 amino acids: CASSQGLSNNEQFF. The DNA for the CDR3 is TGTGCCAGCAGCCAAGGACTCAGCAATAATGAGCAGTTCTTC. This chain joins TRBV11-3 and TRBJ2-1, with D maybe TRBD2 (5 bases). The CDR3 runs to 14 residues. CDR1 and CDR2 (germline): SGHNT, YENEEA. V was pared by 5 bases and J by 7 bases, with 15 bases between.

This clone was recorded only once. The V and J genes are TRBV25-1 and TRBJ2-7; no definite D call. Germline assignment: CDR1 MGHDK and CDR2 SYGVNS. The V and J ends lost 1 base and 5 bases respectively, with 3 bases between them. The CDR3 length is 11 residues. CDR3 DNA sequence: TGTGCCAGCAGTGAATGGCACGAGCAGTACTTC. This codes for CASSEWHEQYF.

This rearrangement joins TRBV2 to TRBJ1-1; D remains unclear. V lost 2 bases and J 1 base, leaving 14 bases between the germline ends. The germline V gene has CDR1 SNHLY and CDR2 FYNNEI. This CDR3 region has 16 residues. The CDR3 is CASSEFAGEENTEAFF. The CDR3 region has the DNA TGTGCCAGCAGTGAATTCGCCGGGGAGGAGAACACTGAAGCTTTCTTT.

The CDR3 loop is CASSSPSGESGSPLHF. The CDR3 DNA sequence: TGTGCCAGCAGTTCCCCCTCAGGGGAGTCTGGGTCACCCCTCCACTTT. The J gene is TRBJ1-6, the V gene TRBV28; D perhaps matches TRBD1 (6 bases). Germline CDR1 MDHEN, CDR2 SYDVKM. This CDR3 spans 16 amino acids. The germline V and J ends were trimmed by 4 bases and 10 bases, with 20 bases remaining between them.